The clone carrying this TCR beta chain was detected only a few times. This specimen belongs to a study of spatial heterogeneity in lung cancer. Across the whole study: Any follow-up PBMC samples that were available went on to be sequenced, and the median time to follow-up was around 2 years after resection. Alpha-chain sequences were consistently detected in smaller numbers than beta-chain sequences.

The library protocol tagged each TCR cDNA with a unique molecular identifier. In TCRdb, the 5' RACE reads were re-called with MiXCR into one record per CDR3 protein. The sample has tens of thousands of distinct CDR3 sequences; roughly 19% are singletons. The CDR3 loop spans 16 amino acids. Deletions cut 5 bases from V and 0 bases from J, with 13 bases between. Looked up from germline, CDR1 is SEHNR and CDR2 is FQNEAQ (reference sequence). The sample's time point: blood at routine non-recurrence follow-up after resection. Unsorted tumor, nontumor lung tissue or cryopreserved PBMC supplied the whole RNA.

The sample in question was PBMCs, obtained at follow-up. The TCR comes from a male donor with early-stage non-small cell lung cancer. This rearrangement joins TRBV7-9 to TRBJ2-2; D is perhaps TRBD1 (5 bases). The chain's CDR3 is CASSRDDRSNTGELFF. CDR3 nucleotides: TGTGCCAGCAGCCGTGACGACAGATCGAACACCGGGGAGCTGTTTTTT.